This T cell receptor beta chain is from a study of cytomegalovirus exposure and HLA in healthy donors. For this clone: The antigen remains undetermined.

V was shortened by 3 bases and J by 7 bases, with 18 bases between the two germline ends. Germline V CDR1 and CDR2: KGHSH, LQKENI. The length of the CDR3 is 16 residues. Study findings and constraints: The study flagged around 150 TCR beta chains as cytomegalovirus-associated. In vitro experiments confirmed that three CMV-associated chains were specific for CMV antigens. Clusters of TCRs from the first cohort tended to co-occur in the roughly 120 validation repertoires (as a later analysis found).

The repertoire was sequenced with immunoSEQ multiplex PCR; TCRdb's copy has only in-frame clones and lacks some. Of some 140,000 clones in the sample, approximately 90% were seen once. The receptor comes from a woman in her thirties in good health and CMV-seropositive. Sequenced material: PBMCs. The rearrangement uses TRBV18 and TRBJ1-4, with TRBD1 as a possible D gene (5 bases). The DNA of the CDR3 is TGTGCCAGCTCACCCACTCCAGGGTCAGATGGTGAAAAACTGTTTTTT. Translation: CASSPTPGSDGEKLFF.